This T cell receptor beta chain was identified during a study of Ad26.COV2.S vaccination and SARS-CoV-2 variants. The study, taken as a whole, reports: Spike-specific responses of CD8+ and CD4+ T cells were reported to display substantial breadth after vaccination.

Data came from immunoSEQ multiplex PCR; TCRdb stores just in-frame clones and leaves some out. The profile shows a few hundred thousand clones, 80% to 90% of them singletons. As for this clone: Its specificity is unknown.

As to treatment: around 19 received Ad26.COV2.S at low or high dose, single or two shots; roughly 5 received placebo; per-sample allocation not given. Sampling was done on day 63 after the first vaccine or placebo injection. This CDR3 region has 17 residues. The germline gives CDR1 MGHRA, CDR2 YSYEKL. V lost 0 bases, J lost 0 bases, and 11 bases lay in between. The sample in question was peripheral blood, obtained in a trial of Ad26.COV2.S vaccine versus placebo. The gene calls are TRBV4-1 and TRBJ1-4; no reliable D call. The sequence was collected from a person aged 18 to 65 who received the Ad26.COV2.S COVID-19 vaccine or a placebo. The CDR3 sequence is CASSQDGRPATNEKLFF. DNA for the CDR3: TGCGCCAGCAGCCAAGATGGCCGACCTGCAACTAATGAAAAACTGTTTTTT.